This T cell receptor (beta chain) was identified in a study of T cells in Graves' hyperthyroidism and ophthalmopathy. The study's findings and limits: Within blood appeared most thyroid clonotypes that had expanded above 0.001.

TCR beta CDR3 region amplification was performed from RNA transcripts. Researchers ran a first-round RT-PCR on the TCR CDR3 using the HTBI primer set. TCRdb re-called the multiplex PCR reads with MiXCR, one entry per CDR3 protein. This sample has about 580,000 distinct CDR3 sequences; roughly 50% occur once, and the top ten carry approximately 7.5%. This CDR3 has 11 amino acids. Germline CDR1 and CDR2: DFQATT and SNEGSKA (reference sequence). Stable Graves' hyperthyroidism meant no ophthalmopathy progression within 18 months. The diagnoses drew upon clinical symptoms, serum thyroxine and TRAb, thyroid ultrasound and orbital computed tomography. A remark on this clonotype: Its antigen is unidentified. Its ends do not fully match the called genes, so a read error is possible.

This sequence originates from a woman under 30 with Graves' hyperthyroidism. The chain has TRBV20-1 and TRBJ2-2; D assignment may be TRBD1 or TRBD2 (5 bases each). Source material: peripheral blood or thyroid tissue (not recorded which). CDR3 DNA sequence: TGCAGTGCTAGAGATCGTCTGGGACGGGATTTT. It specifies CSARDRLGRDF.